This is a list of T cell receptor beta chains from one sample in a study of neurological immune-mediated disorders. In TCRdb, the 5' RACE reads were re-called with MiXCR into one record per CDR3 protein. The sample lists some 24,000 distinct CDR3 sequences; around an eighth were seen once. Material: PBMCs. Receptors were obtained from a woman between 35 and 50 years old with HTLV-1-associated myelopathy (HAM/TSP). The CDR3 runs from the conserved cysteine through the conserved F or W. The order of the fields is D gene, J gene, clone size, V gene, CDR3 protein, CDR3 DNA. The D gene is left open where the match is weak. Some rows have no size entry. The others give once, few or many, or a class for an expanded clone.

TRBD2,TRBJ2-1,many,TRBV24-1,CATSDPGLPYNEQFF,TGTGCCACCAGTGACCCGGGACTACCTTACAATGAGCAGTTCTTC
TRBD1,TRBJ2-1,many,TRBV5-6,CASSLVGGSYNEQFF,TGTGCCAGCAGCTTGGTAGGGGGCTCTTACAATGAGCAGTTCTTC
TRBD1,TRBJ1-2,many,TRBV4-1,CASSQQWTGRSYGYTF,TGCGCCAGCAGCCAACAATGGACAGGGCGTTCCTATGGCTACACCTTC
TRBD2,TRBJ2-1,large,TRBV7-8,CASSLVAGAEFEQFF,TGTGCCAGCAGCTTAGTAGCGGGGGCTGAGTTTGAGCAGTTCTTC
TRBD2,TRBJ2-3,medium-sized,TRBV7-2,CASSSGLAGGTQYF,TGTGCCAGCAGCTCGGGACTAGCGGGGGGTACGCAGTATTTT
.,TRBJ1-1,.,TRBV12-3/TRBV12-4,CASSPRGSTEAFF,TGTGCCAGCAGTCCCAGGGGAAGCACTGAAGCTTTCTTT
.,TRBJ1-1,medium-sized,TRBV20-1,CSARVGGGNTEAFF,TGCAGTGCTAGAGTTGGGGGGGGGAACACTGAAGCTTTCTTT
TRBD1,TRBJ2-1,.,TRBV9,CASPSGTGLGNEQFF,TGTGCCAGCCCGAGCGGGACAGGGCTAGGGAATGAGCAGTTCTTC
TRBD2,TRBJ2-4,many,TRBV3-1,CASSPPGGPNIQYF,TGTGCCAGCAGCCCTCCGGGGGGGCCGAACATTCAGTACTTC
.,TRBJ1-3,many,TRBV20-1,CSARDSSAYGNTIYF,TGCAGTGCTAGAGATAGCAGCGCGTACGGAAACACCATATATTTT
.,TRBJ1-5,.,TRBV15,CATSRPSLGGRQPKHF,TGTGCCACCAGCAGACCATCCCTAGGGGGGCGACAGCCAAAGCATTTT
TRBD1,TRBJ2-2,medium-sized,TRBV12-3/TRBV12-4,CASSTRTGRTGELFF,TGTGCCAGCAGTACCCGGACAGGGAGAACCGGGGAGCTGTTTTTT
.,TRBJ1-5,many,TRBV7-2,CASSLWGYEQPQHF,TGTGCCAGCAGCTTATGGGGATACGAGCAGCCCCAGCATTTT
.,TRBJ2-2,many,TRBV10-3,CAISEKGDTGELFF,TGTGCCATCAGTGAAAAGGGGGACACCGGGGAGCTGTTTTTT
.,TRBJ2-3,many,TRBV27,CASSPRSRESTDTQYF,TGTGCCAGCAGTCCCCGATCCCGGGAAAGCACAGATACGCAGTATTTT
.,TRBJ2-5,many,TRBV14,CASSPSGDIGETQYF,TGTGCCAGCAGCCCCTCAGGGGATATAGGAGAGACCCAGTACTTC
.,TRBJ1-5,.,TRBV20-1,CSAREHRGYNQPQHF,TGCAGTGCTAGAGAGCACCGGGGGTACAATCAGCCCCAGCATTTT
.,TRBJ1-2,many,TRBV28,CASSSSQGEANYGYTF,TGTGCCAGCAGTTCATCTCAAGGGGAGGCTAACTATGGCTACACCTTC
.,TRBJ2-3,many,TRBV20-1,CSARGLETSTDTQYF,TGCAGTGCTAGAGGTCTGGAAACTAGCACAGATACGCAGTATTTT
TRBD2,TRBJ2-3,many,TRBV20-1,CSARTSGDTDTQYF,TGCAGTGCTCGGACTAGCGGGGACACAGATACGCAGTATTTT
.,TRBJ1-4,once,TRBV5-6,CASSFYICSARDVVNEKLFF,.
TRBD2,TRBJ2-3,many,TRBV5-1,CASTRTSGSDTQYF,TGCGCCAGCACCCGGACTAGCGGATCAGATACGCAGTATTTT
.,TRBJ2-1,many,TRBV19,CASSILRDEQFF,TGTGCCAGTAGTATATTAAGGGATGAGCAGTTCTTC
.,TRBJ1-2,many,TRBV12-3/TRBV12-4,CASSRRTNYGYTF,TGTGCCAGCAGTCGCAGGACTAACTATGGCTACACCTTC
TRBD2,TRBJ2-1,many,TRBV20-1,CSASGGADISYNEQFF,TGCAGTGCTAGCGGGGGGGCAGACATCTCCTACAATGAGCAGTTCTTC
TRBD1,TRBJ1-1,once,TRBV20-1,CSATLGGNTEAFF,TGCAGTGCTACCTTAGGGGGCAACACTGAAGCTTTCTTT
.,TRBJ1-1,many,TRBV5-1,CASSLGRGHTEAFF,TGCGCCAGCAGCTTGGGCCGGGGTCACACTGAAGCTTTCTTT
TRBD1,TRBJ1-1,many,TRBV5-1,CASSSGQGGGRAFF,TGCGCCAGCAGCTCCGGACAGGGCGGTGGAAGAGCTTTCTTT
TRBD1,TRBJ1-2,many,TRBV9,CASSVTPGTGANYGYTF,TGTGCCAGCAGCGTCACCCCAGGGACAGGGGCCAACTATGGCTACACCTTC
TRBD1,TRBJ1-4,many,TRBV6-5,CASSLTGGRNEKLFF,TGTGCCAGCAGTTTAACAGGGGGGAGAAATGAAAAACTGTTTTTT
TRBD2,TRBJ2-7,many,TRBV5-1,CASSYLGGGAVEQYF,TGCGCCAGCAGCTACCTTGGCGGGGGGGCTGTCGAGCAGTACTTC